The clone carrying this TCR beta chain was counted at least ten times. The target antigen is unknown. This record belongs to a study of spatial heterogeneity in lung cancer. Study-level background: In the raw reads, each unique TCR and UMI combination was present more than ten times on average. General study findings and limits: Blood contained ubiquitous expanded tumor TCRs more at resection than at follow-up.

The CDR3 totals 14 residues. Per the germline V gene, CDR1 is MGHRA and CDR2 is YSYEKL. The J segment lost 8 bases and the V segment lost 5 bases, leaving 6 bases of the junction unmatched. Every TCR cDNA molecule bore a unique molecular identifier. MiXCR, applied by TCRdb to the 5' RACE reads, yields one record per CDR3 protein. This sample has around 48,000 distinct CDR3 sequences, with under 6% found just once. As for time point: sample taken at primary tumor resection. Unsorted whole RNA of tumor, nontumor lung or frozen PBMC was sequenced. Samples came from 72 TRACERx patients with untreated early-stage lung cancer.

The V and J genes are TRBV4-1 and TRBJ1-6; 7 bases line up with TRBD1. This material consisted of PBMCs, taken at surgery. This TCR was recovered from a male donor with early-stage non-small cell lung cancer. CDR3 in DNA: TGCGCCAGCAGCGTCCGGGACAGAGATTCACCCCTCCACTTT. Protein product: CASSVRDRDSPLHF.